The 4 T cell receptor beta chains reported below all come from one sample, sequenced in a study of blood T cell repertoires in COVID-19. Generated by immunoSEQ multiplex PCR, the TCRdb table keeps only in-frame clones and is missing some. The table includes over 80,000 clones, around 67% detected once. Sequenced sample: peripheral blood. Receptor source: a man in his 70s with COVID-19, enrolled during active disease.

This CDR3 reads CASSYVKARAGEKLFF. The CDR3 DNA follows: TGTGCCAGCAGTTACGTGAAGGCCCGAGCGGGTGAAAAACTGTTTTTT. The genes are TRBV11-3 and TRBJ1-4; D gene unclear. The CDR3 has 16 residues. V was shortened by 6 bases and J by 7 bases, with 21 bases between the two germline ends. Germline values: CDR1 SGHNT, CDR2 YENEEA. Based on the CDR3 plus reference TRBV11-3 and TRBJ1-4, the full variable domain is EAGVVQSPRYKIIEKKQPVAFWCNPISGHNTLYWYLQNLGQGPELLIRYENEEAVDDSQLPKDRFSAERLKGVDSTLKIQPAELGDSAVYLCASSYVKARAGEKLFFGSGTQLSVL.

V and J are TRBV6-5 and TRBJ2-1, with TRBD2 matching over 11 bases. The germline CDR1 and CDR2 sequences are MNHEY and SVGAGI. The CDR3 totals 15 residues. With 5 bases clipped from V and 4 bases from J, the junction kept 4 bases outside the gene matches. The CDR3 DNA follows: TGTGCCAGCAGTCCGCGACTAGCGGGATACAATGAGCAGTTCTTC. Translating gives CASSPRLAGYNEQFF.

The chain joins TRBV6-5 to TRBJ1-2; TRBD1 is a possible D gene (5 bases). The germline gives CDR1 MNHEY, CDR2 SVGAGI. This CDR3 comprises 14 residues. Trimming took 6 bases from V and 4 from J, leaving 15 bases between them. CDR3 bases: TGTGCCAGCAGGGGAGGGGTTGGGTCCTATGGCTACACCTTC. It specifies CASRGGVGSYGYTF.

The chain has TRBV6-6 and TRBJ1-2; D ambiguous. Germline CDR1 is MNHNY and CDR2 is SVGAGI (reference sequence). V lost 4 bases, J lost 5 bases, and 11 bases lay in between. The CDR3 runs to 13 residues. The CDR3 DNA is TGTGCCAGCAGTTCCCGGACTGGATATGGCTACACCTTC. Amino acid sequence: CASSSRTGYGYTF.